A single sample is the source of the 22 T cell receptor beta chains below, sequenced in a study of control samples from healthy donors and cancer patients. Generated by immunoSEQ multiplex PCR, the TCRdb table keeps only in-frame clones and is missing some. The sample lists about 130,000 clones; 75% to 95% were seen once. Source material: blood. The receptors derive from a man aged 18 to 30 in good health.

The count of this clone is one. V and J are TRBV12-5 and TRBJ2-1; no clear D. Germline-derived CDR1 and CDR2 are LGHNT and FRNRAP. The CDR3 length is 16 residues. Trimming left V 0 bases short and J 4 bases short, with 13 bases between. CDR3 loop: CASGLVRVLGYNEQFF. The CDR3, as DNA: TGTGCTAGTGGTTTGGTACGGGTTCTTGGATACAATGAGCAGTTCTTC.

The chain couples TRBV5-1 to TRBJ1-1, with D uncertain. Trimming took off 1 base at V and 1 base at J, with 8 bases between the two ends. Germline V gene lookup returns CDR1 SGHRS and CDR2 YFSETQ. The CDR3 has 14 residues. The CDR3 spells CASSLYSQNTEAFF. The CDR3 region has the DNA TGCGCCAGCAGCTTGTATAGTCAGAACACTGAAGCTTTCTTT.

This sequence joins TRBV18 and TRBJ2-5; D gene ambiguous. The CDR3 is 12 amino acids. The V end lost 0 bases, the J end lost 4 bases, and 3 bases lay between the germline ends. Germline-derived CDR1 and CDR2 are KGHSH and LQKENI. CDR3 region: CASSPPLETQYF. The CDR3 nucleotides read TGTGCCAGCTCACCACCGTTAGAGACCCAGTACTTC. Filled out from reference TRBV18 and TRBJ2-5, the complete variable domain reads NAGVMQNPRHLVRRRGQEARLRCSPMKGHSHVYWYRQLPEEGLKFMVYLQKENIIDESGMPKERFSAEFPKEGPSILRIQQVVRGDSAAYFCASSPPLETQYFGPGTRLLVL.

This clone was recorded only once. The rearrangement uses TRBV19 and TRBJ1-4; D may be TRBD1 (6 bases). Looked up from germline, CDR1 is LNHDA and CDR2 is SQIVND (reference sequence). V was clipped by 5 bases and J by 8 bases, with 15 bases between them. The CDR3 consists of 14 residues. CDR3 region: CASSLRQEREKLFF. The CDR3 DNA is TGTGCCAGTAGTCTCCGACAGGAGCGAGAAAAACTGTTTTTT.

The chain is built from TRBV9 and TRBJ1-2; D ambiguous. There are 14 residues in the CDR3. Germline CDR1 and CDR2: SGDLS and YYNGEE. V dropped 0 bases and J dropped 2 bases, with 8 bases sitting between them. The chain's CDR3 is CASSVASGNYGYTF. The CDR3 nucleotides read TGTGCCAGCAGCGTAGCTTCGGGGAACTATGGCTACACCTTC.

The V and J genes are TRBV11-2 and TRBJ2-1; possibly TRBD1 for D (5 bases). CDR1 is SGHAT and CDR2 is FQNNGV in the germline V gene. Trimming stripped 5 bases from V and 2 bases from J, with 16 bases between. This CDR3 spans 16 amino acids. CDR3 nucleotide sequence: TGTGCCAGCAGCAGAAATACAGGTGTTACCTACAATGAGCAGTTCTTC. Protein product: CASSRNTGVTYNEQFF.

V usage is TRBV19 and J usage is TRBJ2-3; D is perhaps TRBD1 (6 bases). Trimming shortened V by 2 bases and J by 3 bases, and 15 bases separated the two germline ends. CDR1 and CDR2 (germline): LNHDA, SQIVND (reference sequence). There are 16 residues in the CDR3. The DNA for the CDR3 is TGTGCCAGTAGTATACGCTACCAGGGGAGTACAGATACGCAGTATTTT. Protein sequence: CASSIRYQGSTDTQYF.

The V and J genes are TRBV6-5 and TRBJ1-2; 9 nucleotides agree with TRBD1. Trimming took 6 bases from V and 5 from J; bases not matched to a gene: 10. CDR1 MNHEY and CDR2 SVGAGI come from the germline V gene. This CDR3 region has 15 residues. CDR3 nucleotide sequence: TGTGCCAGCAGCCCCCGGGACAGGGTCGGGTATGGCTACACCTTC. Its protein product is CASSPRDRVGYGYTF.

This clone has only a few counts. V gene TRBV5-1 combines with J gene TRBJ2-5; 7 nucleotides line up with TRBD2. Germline CDR1 reads SGHRS; CDR2 reads YFSETQ. There are 16 residues in the CDR3. Losses at the gene ends were 4 bases for V and 0 bases for J; bases not matched to a gene: 9. For the CDR3, the DNA is TGCGCCAGCAGCCTTACTAGCGAGAGAAACCAAGAGACCCAGTACTTC. Translation: CASSLTSERNQETQYF. Full variable domain (rest looked up from reference TRBV5-1 and TRBJ2-5): KAGVTQTPRYLIKTRGQQVTLSCSPISGHRSVSWYQQTPGQGLQFLFEYFSETQRNKGNFPGRFSGRQFSNSRSEMNVSTLELGDSALYLCASSLTSERNQETQYFGPGTRLLVL.

The chain uses TRBV6-1 and TRBJ1-2; D may be TRBD1 (5 bases). The CDR3 runs 14 residues. V was trimmed by 2 bases and J by 10 bases, leaving 17 bases between them. Germline CDR1 and CDR2: MNHNS and SASEGT. The CDR3 here is CASSEQGIQVPYTF. CDR3 coding DNA: TGTGCCAGCAGTGAACAGGGAATCCAGGTGCCCTACACCTTC.

V usage is TRBV19 and J usage is TRBJ2-1; D possibly uses TRBD1 or TRBD2 (5 bases each). V lost 9 bases, J lost 4 bases, and 13 bases lay in between. CDR1 is LNHDA and CDR2 is SQIVND in the germline V gene (reference sequence). This CDR3 region has 13 residues. The CDR3 spells CASSRDQYNEQFF. The CDR3 nucleotides read TGTGCCAGCAGTCGGGACCAATACAATGAGCAGTTCTTC.

This clone showed up just a few times. This sequence joins TRBV12-3 or TRBV12-4 and TRBJ2-1; no definite D call. CDR3 length equals 12 residues. Trimming removed 4 bases at V and 7 bases at J, with 8 bases between. The CDR3 reads CASSSEVNEQFF. The DNA for the CDR3 is TGTGCCAGCAGTTCGGAAGTGAATGAGCAGTTCTTC.

The chain recombines TRBV5-4 with TRBJ2-7; weak D call: TRBD2 (6 bases). The germline gives CDR1 SGHNT, CDR2 YYREEE (reference sequence). The CDR3 extends over 18 amino acids. V dropped 2 bases and J dropped 2 bases, with 23 bases sitting between them. The CDR3 DNA reads TGTGCCAGCAGCTTAGATGGGGGGATCGGGCAGGGCACCTACGAGCAGTACTTC. This gives the protein CASSLDGGIGQGTYEQYF.

A few counts support this clone. This chain links TRBV7-9 with TRBJ2-5; a weak D match, TRBD1 (5 bases). CDR3 length equals 14 residues. Trimming removed 5 bases from V and 0 bases from J, with 10 bases in between. CDR1 is SEHNR and CDR2 is FQNEAQ in the germline V gene (reference sequence). The CDR3 DNA is TGTGCCAGCAGCCAACCGACAGACCAAGAGACCCAGTACTTC. Amino acids: CASSQPTDQETQYF. Supplemented by reference TRBV7-9 and TRBJ2-5, the full variable domain reads DTGVSQNPRHKITKRGQNVTFRCDPISEHNRLYWYRQTLGQGPEFLTYFQNEAQLEKSRLLSDRFSAERPKGSFSTLEIQRTEQGDSAMYLCASSQPTDQETQYFGPGTRLLVL.

The V call is TRBV24-1, the J call TRBJ1-2; weak D call: TRBD1 (5 bases). Germline CDR1 reads KGHDR; CDR2 reads SFDVKD. The CDR3 spans 14 residues. V was pared by 3 bases and J by 8 bases, with 15 bases between. CDR3 sequence reads: CATSDTGRSEGYTF. The CDR3 region has the DNA TGTGCCACCAGTGATACGGGGCGTTCGGAGGGCTACACCTTC.

The chain has TRBV11-2 and TRBJ2-7, with TRBD2 identical over 9 bases. The germline gives CDR1 SGHAT, CDR2 FQNNGV. The V gene end was trimmed by 3 bases and the J gene end by 3 bases; junction bases not matched to a gene: 6. This CDR3 has 15 residues. The CDR3 bases are TGTGCCAGCAGCTTTCTGACTAGCGGCCACTACGAGCAGTACTTC. Translating gives CASSFLTSGHYEQYF.

The rearrangement links TRBV5-5 to TRBJ1-1; no clear D. The CDR3 is made up of 12 amino acids. Germline CDR1 SGHKS, CDR2 YYEKEE (reference sequence). V lost 0 bases and J lost 4, with 4 bases in between. In nucleotides, the CDR3 is TGTGCCAGCAGCTTGGTCGTCACTGAAGCTTTCTTT. This codes for CASSLVVTEAFF.

This clone was found once. This chain joins TRBV15 and TRBJ1-6; D is undetermined. The CDR3 length is 15 residues. V shed 0 bases and J shed 8 bases, with 11 bases lying between them. The germline V gene has CDR1 LNHNV and CDR2 YYDKDF (reference sequence). CDR3 protein: CATSRDRGGDSPLHF. The CDR3 nucleotides read TGTGCCACCAGCAGAGATCGGGGTGGTGATTCACCCCTCCACTTT.

The V call is TRBV19, the J call TRBJ1-6, with D perhaps TRBD1 (5 bases). Germline V gives CDR1 LNHDA, CDR2 SQIVND (reference sequence). Trimming took 2 bases from V and 6 from J, leaving 8 bases between them. CDR3 length equals 14 residues. This chain's CDR3 is CASSITGGNSPLHF. In DNA, the CDR3 is TGTGCCAGTAGTATAACCGGGGGTAATTCACCCCTCCACTTT.

A single count supports this clone. CDR3 in amino acids: CASRPGTGTGSLHF. The CDR3 DNA is TGCGCCAGCAGACCCGGGACGGGGACTGGATCCCTCCACTTT. The chain recombines TRBV5-1 with TRBJ1-6; D may be TRBD1 (5 bases). The V end lost 5 bases, the J end lost 14 bases, and 20 bases lay between the germline ends. The CDR3 sequence is 14 residues long. Germline CDR1 SGHRS, CDR2 YFSETQ.

This clone appeared once. The V and J genes are TRBV29-1 and TRBJ2-7; 12 bases fit TRBD1. The CDR3 totals 14 residues. The germline CDR1 and CDR2 sequences are SQVTM and ANQGSEA. With V trimmed by 7 bases and J by 7 bases, 11 bases remained unmatched. The CDR3 protein is CSAAGTGGAGEQYF. CDR3 nucleotide sequence: TGCAGCGCTGCCGGGACAGGGGGCGCGGGGGAGCAGTACTTC.

The chain combines TRBV11-3 with TRBJ2-6; 7 bases match TRBD2. From germline, CDR1 is SGHNT and CDR2 YENEEA. CDR3 size: 17 residues. The trim removed 0 bases at V and 4 bases at J, leaving 6 bases unmatched. CDR3 sequence (DNA): TGTGCCAGCAGCTTAGAGCACAGCGGGACCGGGGCCAACGTCCTGACTTTC. Its translation: CASSLEHSGTGANVLTF.